The clone carrying this TCR beta chain appeared a few times. Its target is not known. The CDR3 sequence is 16 residues long. Per germline, CDR1 LNHDA and CDR2 SQIVND (reference sequence). The V end was cut by 3 bases, the J end by 7 bases, with 22 bases between. This entry is derived from a study of CD4 T cells in relation to SARS-CoV-2 and coronaviruses. At the level of the study: TCR beta CDR3s were sequenced after roughly 10-day antigen culture of PBMCs.

Using immunoSEQ multiplex PCR, the repertoire was profiled, and TCRdb retains in-frame clones only, with some absent. Here the sample spans roughly 30,000 clones, 74% being singletons. Whole-study results and caveats: No donor gave both pre-pandemic and post-infection samples.

Unexposed donor CD4+ T cells date from about 2010-2018, before the COVID-19 pandemic. After ten to eleven days of culture, CD4+ T cells were isolated. Cells permitting, SARS-CoV-2 S/N and four cold-coronavirus spikes were tested on unexposed-donor CD4+ T cells. On days 3 and 7, cultures got half fresh IL-2 medium. The origin of this receptor is a human donor in good health. V is TRBV19 and J is TRBJ2-7; no clear D gene. The sequenced sample was CD4+ T cells from PBMCs, cultured in vitro. This CDR3 is CASSMVGSATTWEQYF. The CDR3 DNA follows: TGTGCCAGTAGTATGGTGGGGTCAGCTACTACCTGGGAGCAGTACTTC.